Listed below are T cell receptor beta chains from one sample, sequenced in a study of molecular identifiers for immune sequencing clone quantification. TCRdb ran MiXCR on the PCR reads and lists one entry per CDR3 protein. The sample consists of around 470,000 distinct CDR3 sequences, 25% of them appearing once. Sequencing was performed on naive CD8+ T cells from blood, with Jurkat cell RNA spiked in. The receptors stem from a human donor in good health. Some libraries in this study had Jurkat cell RNA spiked in. CDR3s include the opening cysteine and the closing phenylalanine or tryptophan. The D gene is left open where the match is weak. The listing skips clone size in some rows; elsewhere it reads once, few, many or a size class.

many	TRBV9	TRBJ1-4	NA	CASSVAGNSNEKLFF	TGTGCCAGCAGCGTAGCTGGGAATTCTAATGAAAAACTGTTTTTT
many	TRBV20-1	TRBJ2-7	NA	CSAPGDHLLYEQYF	TGCAGTGCCCCCGGGGACCACTTGCTCTACGAGCAGTACTTC
few	TRBV6-6	TRBJ1-2	NA	CASSYSQDGAYGYTF	TGTGCCAGCAGTTACTCACAGGATGGGGCATATGGCTACACCTTC
NA	TRBV15	TRBJ1-6	NA	CATSSGTSNSPLHF	TGTGCCACCAGCAGCGGGACTTCGAATTCACCCCTCCACTTT
NA	TRBV6-2/TRBV6-3	TRBJ2-7	NA	CASSLPGNNEQYF	TGTGCCAGCAGTTTACCTGGGAACAACGAGCAGTACTTC
few	TRBV20-1	TRBJ2-7	TRBD2	CSARDPASGRRISYEQYF	TGCAGTGCTAGAGATCCGGCTAGCGGGAGGCGTATCTCCTACGAGCAGTACTTC
few	TRBV7-9	TRBJ2-5	TRBD2	CASSIFSGGYQETQYF	TGTGCCAGCAGCATTTTTAGCGGGGGTTACCAAGAGACCCAGTACTTC
many	TRBV7-3	TRBJ2-7	NA	CASRFLLERNF	TGTGCCAGCCGTTTTCTTCTAGAAAGGAACTTC
NA	TRBV6-2/TRBV6-3	TRBJ2-5	NA	CASSYTDYSEETQYF	TGTGCCAGCAGTTACACGGACTACTCGGAAGAGACCCAGTACTTC
NA	TRBV7-6	TRBJ2-3	NA	CASSLIRPGSPDTQYF	TGTGCCAGCAGCTTAATAAGACCGGGTTCACCAGATACGCAGTATTTT
many	TRBV9	TRBJ1-1	NA	CASSVGSGQNTEAFF	TGTGCCAGCAGCGTAGGTTCAGGGCAGAACACTGAAGCTTTCTTT
many	TRBV5-4	TRBJ2-5	NA	CASSQQGGETQYF	TGTGCCAGCAGCCAGCAGGGGGGCGAGACCCAGTACTTC
few	TRBV12-5	TRBJ2-5	NA	CASGLSTRPRDPEPQYF	TGTGCTAGTGGTTTGTCAACCCGCCCTCGGGACCCAGAGCCCCAGTACTTC
NA	TRBV30	TRBJ2-1	NA	CAWVLLRSSYNEQFF	TGTGCCTGGGTCCTTTTGCGAAGCTCCTACAATGAGCAGTTCTTC
NA	TRBV15	TRBJ2-7	TRBD1	CATSRDRWTGGVYEQYF	TGTGCCACCAGCAGAGACCGATGGACAGGGGGAGTCTACGAGCAGTACTTC
many	TRBV4-2	TRBJ2-1	TRBD2	CASSQDAAGVGVYKQFF	TGTGCCAGCAGCCAAGACGCAGCGGGGGTCGGGGTCTATAAGCAGTTCTTC
many	TRBV29-1	TRBJ1-1	NA	CSAGDSTEAFF	TGCAGCGCGGGGGACTCGACTGAAGCTTTCTTT
NA	TRBV9	TRBJ2-3	NA	CASRQGTSSTDTQYF	TGTGCCAGCCGTCAAGGGACCTCCAGCACAGATACGCAGTATTTT
NA	TRBV27	TRBJ2-3	TRBD2	CASSPHSLAGVADTQYF	TGTGCCAGCAGCCCTCATTCACTAGCGGGAGTGGCAGATACGCAGTATTTT
many	TRBV29-1	TRBJ2-1	TRBD1	CSERTGRGEQFF	TGCAGCGAACGGACAGGGCGCGGTGAGCAGTTCTTC
NA	TRBV7-9	TRBJ2-5	NA	CASSWTRDTSPETQYF	TGTGCCAGCAGCTGGACCCGGGATACTTCCCCAGAGACCCAGTACTTC
once	TRBV19	TRBJ2-1	NA	CASQAQPYNEQFF	TGTGCCAGCCAAGCCCAGCCCTACAATGAGCAGTTCTTC
NA	TRBV7-9	TRBJ1-6	NA	CASSSPVQESSYNSPLHF	TGTGCCAGCAGCTCCCCCGTACAGGAAAGCTCCTATAATTCACCCCTCCACTTT
NA	TRBV5-1	TRBJ2-7	TRBD2	CASSPAGGETSYEQYF	TGCGCCAGCAGCCCCGCTGGGGGGGAAACCTCCTACGAGCAGTACTTC
NA	TRBV4-3	TRBJ2-7	TRBD2	CASSQDLRGLGGGEQYF	TGCGCCAGCAGCCAAGATTTGAGGGGACTAGGAGGCGGCGAGCAGTACTTC
NA	TRBV25-1	TRBJ2-2	NA	CASSADNTGELFF	TGTGCCAGCAGCGCCGATAACACCGGGGAGCTGTTTTTT
few	TRBV4-2	TRBJ2-7	NA	CASSQDGTPTYEQYF	TGTGCCAGCAGCCAAGACGGGACTCCCACCTACGAGCAGTACTTC
few	TRBV29-1	TRBJ1-1	NA	CSVEGGTEAFF	TGCAGCGTTGAAGGAGGCACTGAAGCTTTCTTT
few	TRBV5-1	TRBJ1-3	NA	CASSLGGVHSGNTIYF	TGCGCCAGCAGCTTGGGCGGGGTCCACTCTGGAAACACCATATATTTT
NA	TRBV6-2/TRBV6-3	TRBJ2-5	NA	CASNEPGLGETQYF	TGTGCCAGCAACGAGCCAGGGTTGGGGGAGACCCAGTACTTC
NA	TRBV14	TRBJ2-1	NA	CASSPVVRGWPYNEQFF	TGTGCCAGCAGCCCAGTTGTACGCGGGTGGCCCTACAATGAGCAGTTCTTC
few	TRBV12-3/TRBV12-4	TRBJ1-5	NA	CASSLTGLASNQPQHF	TGTGCCAGCAGTTTGACAGGTTTGGCGAGCAATCAGCCCCAGCATTTT
NA	TRBV18	TRBJ1-3	NA	CASSPSEGGNTIYF	TGTGCCAGCTCACCATCGGAGGGTGGAAACACCATATATTTT
few	TRBV20-1	TRBJ2-7	NA	CSARSLDSDYEQYF	TGCAGTGCTAGATCCCTAGACAGCGACTACGAGCAGTACTTC
few	TRBV4-1	TRBJ1-5	NA	CASSHRVQQPQHF	TGCGCCAGCAGTCACAGGGTCCAACAGCCCCAGCATTTT
few	TRBV2	TRBJ2-1	TRBD1	CASSDNLNQGASYNEQFF	TGTGCCAGCAGCGATAACCTCAACCAGGGGGCTTCCTACAATGAGCAGTTCTTC
NA	TRBV20-1	TRBJ2-7	TRBD2	CSAILSGDQQYEQYF	TGCAGTGCTATCTTAAGCGGGGATCAACAGTACGAGCAGTACTTC
many	TRBV20-1	TRBJ2-3	NA	CTGEFTDTQYF	TGCACGGGGGAATTCACAGATACGCAGTATTTT
many	TRBV7-2	TRBJ2-5	TRBD1	CASSLAGQAHQETQYF	TGTGCCAGCAGCTTAGCCGGACAGGCCCACCAAGAGACCCAGTACTTC
NA	TRBV6-2/TRBV6-3	TRBJ2-7	NA	CASSSLGEGGTYEQYF	TGTGCCAGCAGTTCCCTCGGGGAAGGGGGTACCTACGAGCAGTACTTC
few	TRBV12-3/TRBV12-4	TRBJ1-1	NA	CASSPSARGVTEAFF	TGTGCCAGCAGTCCTTCCGCCAGGGGAGTCACTGAAGCTTTCTTT
NA	TRBV7-2	TRBJ2-7	NA	CASSLDPGANYEQYF	TGTGCCAGCAGCTTAGATCCAGGGGCCAACTACGAGCAGTACTTC